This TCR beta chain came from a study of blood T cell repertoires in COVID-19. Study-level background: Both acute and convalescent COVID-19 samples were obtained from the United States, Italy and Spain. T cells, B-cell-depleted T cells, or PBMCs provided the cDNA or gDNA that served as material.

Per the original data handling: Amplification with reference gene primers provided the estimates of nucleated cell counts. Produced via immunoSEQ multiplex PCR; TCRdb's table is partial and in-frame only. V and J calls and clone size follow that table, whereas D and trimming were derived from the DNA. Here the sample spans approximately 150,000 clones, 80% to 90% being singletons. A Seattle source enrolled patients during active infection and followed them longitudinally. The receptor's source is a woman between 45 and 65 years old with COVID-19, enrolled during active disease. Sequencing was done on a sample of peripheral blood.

The CDR3 DNA sequence: TGCGCCAGCAGCCCCGGGTACCTGGGACAGGTCACTGAAGCTTTCTTT. It yields the protein CASSPGYLGQVTEAFF. The J gene is TRBJ1-1, the V gene TRBV5-1; 8 bases fit TRBD1. The CDR3 runs 16 residues. The V gene end was trimmed by 4 bases and the J gene end by 4 bases; junction bases not matched to a gene: 12. Per germline, CDR1 SGHRS and CDR2 YFSETQ. The whole variable domain, remainder taken from reference TRBV5-1 and TRBJ1-1, is KAGVTQTPRYLIKTRGQQVTLSCSPISGHRSVSWYQQTPGQGLQFLFEYFSETQRNKGNFPGRFSGRQFSNSRSEMNVSTLELGDSALYLCASSPGYLGQVTEAFFGQGTRLTVV.